Following are 18 T cell receptor beta chains from one sample sequenced in a study of blood T cell repertoires in COVID-19. This table comes from immunoSEQ multiplex PCR, and its TCRdb copy is limited to in-frame clones, with some not included. The data contain 130,000 or so clones, approximately 84% of them seen just once; the ten biggest clones take up about 18%. Sequences were obtained from peripheral blood. The receptors originated from a woman aged 80 or older with acute or convalescent COVID-19.

The table lists this clone with a count of one. The rearrangement uses TRBV20-1 and TRBJ1-5; no clear D gene. CDR3 length equals 12 residues. The germline gives CDR1 DFQATT, CDR2 SNEGSKA (reference sequence). V lost 3 bases and J lost 6, with 9 bases in between. The CDR3 nucleotides are TGCAGTGCTAGTGTGGCACCTCAGCCCCAGCATTTT. Protein sequence: CSASVAPQPQHF.

The chain joins TRBV2 to TRBJ1-1, with D possibly matching TRBD1 (6 bases). Germline V CDR1 and CDR2: SNHLY, FYNNEI. The length of the CDR3 is 14 residues. V was pared by 5 bases and J by 2 bases, with 12 bases between. The CDR3 loop reads CASSLIQGNTEAFF. The CDR3 nucleotides are TGTGCCAGCAGTTTAATACAGGGAAACACTGAAGCTTTCTTT.

The V and J genes are TRBV14 and TRBJ2-1; a weak D match, TRBD1 (5 bases). This CDR3 is 16 amino acids long. The V gene lost 0 bases and the J gene lost 3 bases, with 12 bases spanning the gap. Looked up from germline, CDR1 is SGHDN and CDR2 is FVKESK. This CDR3 reads CASSQEAGLNYNEQFF. The CDR3 bases are TGTGCCAGCAGCCAAGAGGCAGGGCTTAACTACAATGAGCAGTTCTTC.

CDR3 residues: CASSLDSGPNEQYF. CDR3 bases: TGTGCCAGCAGCCTCGACTCTGGTCCTAACGAGCAGTACTTC. The J gene is TRBJ2-7, the V gene TRBV7-2; D call uncertain. Trimming pared 5 bases from V and 5 bases from J, leaving 16 bases between. CDR1 SGHTA and CDR2 FQGNSA come from the germline V gene. The length of the CDR3 is 14 residues.

The CDR3 reads CASRRTGSPNTEAFF. CDR3 in DNA: TGTGCCAGCAGGAGGACAGGGTCACCGAACACTGAAGCTTTCTTT. The chain couples TRBV2 to TRBJ1-1; 8 bases match TRBD1. CDR3 size: 15 residues. With V trimmed by 6 bases and J by 1 base, 7 bases remained unmatched. Germline CDR1 is SNHLY and CDR2 is FYNNEI.

This rearrangement joins TRBV6-6 to TRBJ1-2, with 9 bases aligning to TRBD1. The V gene's germline CDR1 is MNHNY and CDR2 SVGAGI (reference sequence). Losses at the gene ends were 6 bases for V and 5 bases for J; bases not matched to a gene: 7. CDR3 length: 14 residues. DNA for the CDR3: TGTGCCAGCAGGCCCGGGACAGGGAGTTATGGCTACACCTTC. It codes for CASRPGTGSYGYTF.

This chain links TRBV27 with TRBJ1-4; 9 bases line up with TRBD1. J lost 8 bases, V lost 5 bases, and 6 bases had no gene match. The CDR3 length is 14 residues. Per the germline V gene, CDR1 is MNHEY and CDR2 is SMNVEV (reference sequence). The CDR3 protein is CASSEAGTGEKLFF. The CDR3, as DNA: TGTGCCAGCAGTGAGGCCGGGACAGGGGAAAAACTGTTTTTT.

J is TRBJ1-3 and V is TRBV29-1; D unresolved. The germline V gene has CDR1 SQVTM and CDR2 ANQGSEA. The CDR3 is 13 residues long. The ends were cut back, 2 bases at V and 6 bases at J, with 11 bases in the middle. The CDR3 loop is CSVEINQANTIYF. The CDR3 DNA follows: TGCAGCGTTGAAATCAACCAGGCAAACACCATATATTTT.

The chain's CDR3 is CASSRTQGEKLFF. CDR3 bases: TGTGCCAGCAGCCGGACCCAGGGTGAAAAACTGTTTTTT. The rearrangement joins TRBV6-5 to TRBJ1-4; TRBD1 is a possible D gene (5 bases). Trimming removed 6 bases from V and 7 bases from J, with 12 bases in between. This CDR3 is built from 13 residues. Germline CDR1 reads MNHEY; CDR2 reads SVGAGI.

The chain recombines TRBV7-6 with TRBJ2-7; D is ambiguous. Germline loops: CDR1 SGHVS, CDR2 FNYEAQ. Trimming left V 4 bases short and J 4 bases short, with 11 bases between. This CDR3 is built from 13 residues. This CDR3 is CASSSKTQYEQYF. In DNA form, the CDR3 reads TGTGCCAGCAGCTCGAAGACACAGTACGAGCAGTACTTC.

V is TRBV7-2 and J is TRBJ2-3; tentatively, D is TRBD2 (7 bases). Trimming removed 5 bases from V and 3 bases from J, with 18 bases in between. The germline V gene has CDR1 SGHTA and CDR2 FQGNSA. The CDR3 consists of 16 residues. CDR3 residues: CASSPGRGGGTDTQYF. The CDR3 nucleotides are TGTGCCAGCAGCCCAGGGCGGGGAGGGGGAACAGATACGCAGTATTTT. Full variable domain (outside the CDR3, taken from reference TRBV7-2 and TRBJ2-3): GAGVSQSPSNKVTEKGKDVELRCDPISGHTALYWYRQSLGQGLEFLIYFQGNSAPDKSGLPSDRFSAERTGGSVSTLTIQRTQQEDSAVYLCASSPGRGGGTDTQYFGPGTRLTVL.

The V and J genes are TRBV7-8 and TRBJ2-3, with 11 positions matching TRBD2. With 6 bases clipped from V and 1 base from J, the junction kept 9 bases outside the gene matches. CDR1 SGHVS and CDR2 FQNEAQ come from the germline V gene. The length of the CDR3 is 17 residues. CDR3 nucleotide sequence: TGTGCCAGCAGATACAAGGGACTAGCGGCCCGCACAGATACGCAGTATTTT. This sequence encodes CASRYKGLAARTDTQYF.

V and J are TRBV7-2 and TRBJ2-2, with TRBD2 matching over 13 bases. CDR3 length: 16 residues. Germline lookup yields CDR1 SGHTA and CDR2 FQGNSA. After removal of 5 bases from V and 3 bases from J, the junction contained 3 bases not matched to a gene. The CDR3 DNA follows: TGTGCCAGCAGCCAGACTAGCGGGAGGTACACCGGGGAGCTGTTTTTT. It is translated as CASSQTSGRYTGELFF.

The J gene is TRBJ1-6, the V gene TRBV9; 11 nucleotides align to TRBD1. The length of the CDR3 is 20 residues. With V trimmed by 2 bases and J by 1 base, 11 bases remained unmatched. Looked up from germline, CDR1 is SGDLS and CDR2 is YYNGEE. The CDR3 here is CASSVRTGGLSRSYNSPLHF. In DNA, the CDR3 is TGTGCCAGCAGCGTTCGGACAGGGGGCTTGTCCAGGTCCTATAATTCACCCCTCCACTTT.

This chain joins TRBV15 and TRBJ1-3; 8 bases line up with TRBD1. The CDR3 length is 17 residues. V shed 2 bases and J 1 base; nucleotides not matched to a gene: 7. Germline assignment: CDR1 LNHNV and CDR2 YYDKDF (reference sequence). DNA for the CDR3: TGTGCCACCAGCAGACCGACCGACAGGGGTTCTGGAAACACCATATATTTT. Protein product: CATSRPTDRGSGNTIYF.

The CDR3 DNA sequence: TGTGCCAGCAGCGCCCCTCAGGTCACCGGGGAGCTGTTTTTT. Residues: CASSAPQVTGELFF. V gene TRBV9 combines with J gene TRBJ2-2; D unclear. Between the trimmed V and J ends, which lost 3 bases and 4 bases, there was a span of 10 bases. Germline V gene sequence: CDR1 SGDLS, CDR2 YYNGEE. The CDR3 extends over 14 amino acids.

This clone has just one count. The chain links TRBV6-5 to TRBJ1-1; D perhaps matches TRBD1 (5 bases). CDR3 length: 14 amino acids. V dropped 0 bases and J dropped 5 bases, with 10 bases sitting between them. Looked up from germline, CDR1 is MNHEY and CDR2 is SVGAGI. The CDR3 DNA reads as TGTGCCAGCAGTTACTCAGGGGCTAGAACTGAAGCTTTCTTT. Translating gives CASSYSGARTEAFF.

The chain couples TRBV11-2 to TRBJ2-1; the D gene is possibly TRBD2 (5 bases). V was trimmed by 5 bases and J by 0 bases, leaving 14 bases between them. The CDR3 covers 16 residues. CDR1 and CDR2 from the germline V gene are SGHAT and FQNNGV. CDR3 sequence: CASSPLSGFSYNEQFF. The CDR3 region has the DNA TGTGCCAGCAGCCCCCTGAGCGGTTTCTCCTACAATGAGCAGTTCTTC.